These T cell receptor beta chains were read from a single sample in a study of regulatory T cells in long-lasting Graves disease. MiXCR, applied by TCRdb to the multiplex PCR reads, yields one record per CDR3 protein. Of 580,000 or so distinct CDR3 sequences in the sample, around 15% were seen once. A further study also used this sample, focusing on T cells in Graves' hyperthyroidism and ophthalmopathy.

Sequences were derived from peripheral blood mononuclear cells (PBMCs), sampled at new diagnosis, from a patient treated with antithyroid drugs. Source of these receptors: a man younger than 35 with Graves disease. The CDR3 runs from the conserved cysteine through the conserved F or W. The D gene is left open where the match is weak. Size is stated for part of the rows, as once, few or many counts, or as a class when the clone is expanded.

abundance | j_gene | v_gene | d_gene | CDR3aa | CDR3nt
many | TRBJ2-5 | TRBV7-8 | TRBD2 | CASSQRLAGGQERTQYF | TGTGCCAGCAGCCAGAGACTAGCGGGAGGCCAGGAGAGGACCCAGTACTTC
NA | TRBJ2-2 | TRBV6-2/TRBV6-3 | NA | CASKSGMPGELFF | TGTGCCAGCAAGTCCGGGATGCCCGGGGAGCTGTTTTTT
NA | TRBJ2-7 | TRBV7-2 | TRBD2 | CASSSTSGHSYEQYF | TGTGCCAGCAGCTCCACTAGCGGGCACTCCTACGAGCAGTACTTC
NA | TRBJ1-6 | TRBV9 | NA | CASSVGHSPLHF | TGTGCCAGCAGCGTAGGACATTCACCCCTCCACTTT
few | TRBJ2-7 | TRBV6-1 | NA | CASSERTGATYEQYF | TGTGCCAGCAGTGAAAGGACGGGAGCTACCTACGAGCAGTACTTC
many | TRBJ2-2 | TRBV11-1 | TRBD2 | CASSPSHEASGRASSGELFF | TGTGCCAGCAGCCCATCTCACGAGGCTAGCGGGAGGGCCTCGTCCGGGGAGCTGTTTTTT
many | TRBJ1-2 | TRBV3-1 | NA | CASRRSEGSYGYSTF | TGTGCCAGCAGGCGCTCCGAGGGTAGCTATGGCTACTCGACCTTC
NA | TRBJ2-2 | TRBV7-9 | NA | CASSSGPATNTGELFF | TGTGCCAGCAGCTCCGGACCAGCCACTAACACCGGGGAGCTGTTTTTT
many | TRBJ2-2 | TRBV7-9 | TRBD2 | CASSPVGSGRTGELFF | TGTGCCAGCAGCCCGGTGGGTAGCGGGAGAACCGGGGAGCTGTTTTTT
NA | TRBJ1-6 | TRBV12-3/TRBV12-4 | NA | CASNLDSDNSPLHF | TGTGCCAGCAACCTCGACAGTGATAATTCACCCCTCCACTTT
few | TRBJ2-4 | TRBV24-1 | TRBD2 | CATAAGGPSKNIQYF | TGTGCCACAGCCGCGGGAGGGCCGTCTAAAAACATTCAGTACTTC
NA | TRBJ1-2 | TRBV20-1 | NA | CSARDRRGGDGYTF | TGCAGTGCTAGAGATCGCAGGGGAGGAGATGGCTACACCTTC
many | TRBJ2-7 | TRBV7-2 | TRBD2 | CASGAGTSGRDEQYF | TGTGCCAGCGGAGCTGGGACTAGCGGGAGGGACGAGCAGTACTTC
few | TRBJ1-1 | TRBV28 | TRBD1 | CATSWGQLGTEAFF | TGTGCCACCTCTTGGGGACAGCTAGGCACTGAAGCTTTCTTT
few | TRBJ1-6 | TRBV5-1 | NA | CASSFYNGGFENSPLHF | TGCGCCAGCAGCTTCTACAATGGGGGTTTTGAAAATTCACCCCTCCACTTT
many | TRBJ1-5 | TRBV20-1 | TRBD1 | CSARGRQGSYNQPQHF | TGCAGTGCTAGAGGCCGACAGGGGTCCTACAATCAGCCCCAGCATTTT
many | TRBJ2-2 | TRBV5-5 | NA | CASSLRGANTGELFF | TGTGCCAGCAGCCTCCGTGGGGCAAACACCGGGGAGCTGTTTTTT
few | TRBJ2-1 | TRBV29-1 | NA | CSVGGIRYNEQFF | TGCAGCGTTGGGGGTATCCGGTACAATGAGCAGTTCTTC
NA | TRBJ2-1 | TRBV30 | TRBD2 | CAWSADFSGGGFF | TGTGCCTGGAGTGCCGACTTTAGCGGGGGGGGGTTCTTC
few | TRBJ2-2 | TRBV7-9 | NA | CASSLVGRSTGELFF | TGTGCCAGCAGCTTAGTCGGGCGTAGCACCGGGGAGCTGTTTTTT
NA | TRBJ2-7 | TRBV9 | TRBD2 | CASSPGLADAQYF | TGTGCCAGCAGCCCGGGACTAGCGGACGCGCAGTACTTC
few | TRBJ1-3 | TRBV12-3/TRBV12-4 | NA | CASSFLNTIYF | TGTGCCAGCAGTTTTTTAAACACCATATATTTT
many | TRBJ2-3 | TRBV24-1 | TRBD2 | CATSDAGGGDTQYF | TGTGCCACCAGTGATGCGGGAGGTGGAGATACGCAGTATTTT
many | TRBJ2-7 | TRBV2 | NA | CASSPIDLYEQYF | TGTGCCAGCAGCCCCATTGACCTCTACGAGCAGTACTTC
few | TRBJ1-2 | TRBV11-2 | NA | CASSPPDGNYGYTF | TGTGCCAGCAGCCCCCCCGACGGGAACTATGGCTACACCTTC
NA | TRBJ2-7 | TRBV11-2 | NA | CASNQVLGYEQYF | TGTGCCAGCAACCAAGTCCTGGGCTACGAGCAGTACTTC
NA | TRBJ2-1 | TRBV7-3 | TRBD2 | CASSPTSGATAQQFF | TGTGCCAGCAGCCCGACTAGCGGAGCGACAGCGCAGCAGTTCTTC
many | TRBJ1-1 | TRBV12-3/TRBV12-4 | NA | CASSLGGFEAFF | TGTGCCAGCAGTTTGGGGGGTTTTGAAGCTTTCTTT
NA | TRBJ2-7 | TRBV2 | TRBD1 | CADRGASSYEQYF | TGTGCCGACAGGGGGGCATCCTCCTACGAGCAGTACTTC
NA | TRBJ2-3 | TRBV30 | NA | CAWTPAGLTDTQYF | TGTGCCTGGACACCAGCAGGCCTAACAGATACGCAGTATTTT
NA | TRBJ1-5 | TRBV20-1 | NA | CSARDGQSNQPQHF | TGCAGTGCTCGGGACGGGCAGAGCAATCAGCCCCAGCATTTT
many | TRBJ2-5 | TRBV5-1 | TRBD2 | CASSLAGGEETQYF | TGTGCCAGCAGTTTAGCGGGAGGAGAAGAGACCCAGTACTTC